This note documents a single T cell receptor beta chain sequence. This CDR3 comprises 15 residues. Germline assignment: CDR1 DFQATT and CDR2 SNEGSKA (reference sequence). V lost 3 bases and J lost 2; bases outside the gene matches: 7. This entry comes from a study of blood T cell repertoires in COVID-19. Overall study: Samples of COVID-19 (acute and convalescent) were obtained from the United States, Italy and Spain. T cells, B-cell-depleted T cells, or PBMCs supplied cDNA or gDNA.

In the original analysis: Using reference gene primer amplification, nucleated cell counts were estimated. Repertoires were generated with immunoSEQ multiplex PCR, while TCRdb's copy carries only in-frame clones and drops some. V and J calls and clone size come straight from that table; D and trimming were deduced from the DNA. Of some 140,000 clones in the sample, more than 70% were seen once. The sequenced material came from peripheral blood. The V and J genes are TRBV20-1 and TRBJ2-3; TRBD2 agrees at 8 bases. This receptor was taken from a human donor in a cohort sampled during active COVID-19. In DNA, the CDR3 is TGCAGTGCTAGTAGACGGGAGGGTAACACAGATACGCAGTATTTT. Protein product: CSASRREGNTDTQYF.